This T cell receptor beta chain was sequenced during a study of technical replicates of blood from several donors. V shed 5 bases, J shed 6 bases, and the junction held 10 bases outside the gene matches. Germline loops: CDR1 SGHAT, CDR2 FQDESV (reference sequence). The CDR3 has 15 amino acids. The repertoire was sequenced with immunoSEQ multiplex PCR; TCRdb's copy has only in-frame clones and lacks some. Among approximately 60,000 clones listed, 86% were seen once. This sequence joins TRBV11-1 and TRBJ2-1; 7 bases map to TRBD2. Sequencing was carried out using PBMCs. This sequence originates from a human donor in good health. Some clones in this sample may be carry-over from other donors' samples. The CDR3, as DNA: TGTGCCAGCAGCCCAAGGGGAGGGATCTCCAATGAGCAGTTCTTC. It is translated as CASSPRGGISNEQFF.